This note documents a single T cell receptor beta chain sequence. Its antigen remains unknown. The sample carries other DNA sequences with the same CDR3. This sample is drawn from a study of shared clonotypes between healthy human individuals. Study information: CD4 naive cells filled three plates per donor, CD4 memory three, CD8 naive two and CD8 memory one. Findings and caveats of the study: Memory subsets generally showed smaller estimated richness than naive subsets did.

The V gene's germline CDR1 is MNHEY and CDR2 SVGAGI. V lost 4 bases to trimming and J lost 1 base; unmatched junction nucleotides: 1. The CDR3 length is 14 residues. An even split of each subset's genomic DNA across several immunoSEQ plates was performed. TCRdb keeps only in-frame clones here, not all; method: immunoSEQ multiplex PCR. The table lists millions of clones, 95% of them singletons. The V gene is TRBV6-5, the J gene TRBJ2-3; 8 bases match TRBD1. Sample: naive CD4+ T cells sorted from blood. The sample's subset: CD45RA+ positively selected. The sequence derives from a man aged 18 to 29 in good health. The CDR3 here is CASSLGQGTDTQYF. Here the CDR3 DNA reads TGTGCCAGCAGTTTGGGACAGGGCACAGATACGCAGTATTTT.